This T cell receptor (beta chain) appears in the sequencing data of a study of tumor-infiltrating lymphocytes in oesophageal squamous cell carcinoma. TCRdb processed the PCR reads anew with MiXCR; each CDR3 protein has one entry. The sample holds over 14,000 distinct CDR3 sequences, roughly 49% seen once. The CDR3 runs to 16 residues. Germline V gives CDR1 SGHVS, CDR2 FQNEAQ. The source material was esophageal tumor tissue. The V call is TRBV7-8, the J call TRBJ2-1; 7 bases align to TRBD2. The DNA end favors TRBJ2-5, so the J call may be wrong. This clonotype was sampled from a male donor with esophageal squamous cell carcinoma. CDR3 in amino acids: CASSLGGGVTKETQYF. DNA of the CDR3: TGTGCCAGCAGCTTAGGGGGGGGGGTAACCAAAGAGACCCAGTACTTC.